These T cell receptor beta chains were read from a single sample in a study of blood T cells in healthy people across ages. A single record per CDR3 protein comes from TCRdb applying MiXCR to the 5' RACE reads. In the table there are under 2,000,000 distinct CDR3 sequences, about 49% of which are singletons. The sample taken for sequencing was blood. These receptors all come from a woman in her 40s in good health. Both conserved end residues are part of each CDR3. A D gene is named only where the DNA matches it firmly. Clone size, where shown, is once, few, many, or a class for clones that have expanded.

d_call j_call v_call clone_size cdr3_aa cdr3_nt
- TRBJ2-3 TRBV6-5 - CASGPSGRTDTQYF TGTGCCAGCGGCCCGAGCGGGCGCACAGATACGCAGTATTTT
- TRBJ1-2 TRBV25-1 few CASSGQNPGPGPYGYTF TGTGCCAGCAGTGGACAAAACCCAGGCCCGGGTCCTTATGGCTACACCTTC
- TRBJ2-3 TRBV29-1 - CSVGTVLTDTQYF TGCAGCGTTGGAACGGTCCTCACAGATACGCAGTATTTT
- TRBJ1-6 TRBV5-1 - CASSLVAGSTDSPLHF TGCGCCAGCAGCTTGGTAGCAGGGTCGACGGATTCACCCCTCCACTTT
- TRBJ2-7 TRBV4-3 - CASSQDKTYRNEQYF TGCGCCAGCAGCCAAGATAAGACATATCGCAATGAGCAGTACTTC
TRBD1 TRBJ1-4 TRBV20-1 - CSARPTGEGRFSRNEKLFF TGCAGTGCTAGGCCCACAGGGGAGGGGCGGTTTTCCCGAAATGAAAAACTGTTTTTT
- TRBJ2-6 TRBV27 - CASSPPSLTGGWGANVLTF TGTGCCAGCAGTCCACCATCCCTGACGGGCGGATGGGGGGCCAACGTCCTGACTTTC
TRBD2 TRBJ2-1 TRBV7-3 - CASSLTSGGWSYNEQFF TGTGCCAGCAGCTTGACTAGCGGGGGGTGGTCCTACAATGAGCAGTTCTTC
- TRBJ1-1 TRBV28 - CASNGQPYTEAFF TGTGCCAGCAATGGACAGCCGTACACTGAAGCTTTCTTT
TRBD1 TRBJ2-2 TRBV20-1 many CSATRDSANTGELFF TGCAGTGCTACTCGGGACAGTGCGAACACCGGGGAGCTGTTTTTT